This T cell receptor beta chain was observed in a study of control samples from healthy donors and cancer patients. Germline V gene data show CDR1 as LNHDA and CDR2 as SQIVND (reference sequence). Trimming shortened V by 1 base and J by 2 bases, and 8 bases separated the two germline ends. CDR3 length: 14 amino acids. Measured with immunoSEQ multiplex PCR; TCRdb has only the in-frame clones, and not every one. The table includes 70,000 to 80,000 clones, approximately 88% detected once. This sequence was found in a man between 45 and 60 years old in good health. The sample taken for sequencing was blood. The chain has TRBV19 and TRBJ1-2, with D tentatively TRBD1 (5 bases). The CDR3, as DNA: TGTGCCAGTAGTATAGCGAAGGGGAACTATGGCTACACCTTC. Its translation: CASSIAKGNYGYTF. Full variable domain (missing parts from reference TRBV19 and TRBJ1-2): DGGITQSPKYLFRKEGQNVTLSCEQNLNHDAMYWYRQDPGQGLRLIYYSQIVNDFQKGDIAEGYSVSREKKESFPLTVTSAQKNPTAFYLCASSIAKGNYGYTFGSGTRLTVV.